Listed below are T cell receptor beta chains from one sample, sequenced in a study of cytomegalovirus exposure and HLA in healthy donors. Assay used: immunoSEQ multiplex PCR; TCRdb lists only in-frame clones, some missing. This sample has 150,000 to 200,000 clones, with about three quarters found just once. The sequencing sample was made of PBMCs. The receptors come from a female donor in good health and CMV-seronegative. Both conserved end residues are part of each CDR3. The D gene is left open where the match is weak. Rows may omit the clone size; those that give it use once, few, many or a size class.

j_gene | v_gene | d_gene | abundance | CDR3nt | CDR3aa
TRBJ1-1 | TRBV4-1 | TRBD1 | NA | TGCGCCAGCAGCCAAGACCGGGACAGGGGTTTAGACACTGAAGCTTTCTTT | CASSQDRDRGLDTEAFF
TRBJ2-2 | TRBV10-1 | TRBD2 | NA | TGCGCCAGCAGTTCGGGAGGGCGAGCCGGGGAGCTGTTTTTT | CASSSGGRAGELFF
TRBJ1-1 | TRBV6-6 | NA | NA | TGTGCCAGCAGTTACGACGGAGGGAACACTGAAGCTTTCTTT | CASSYDGGNTEAFF
TRBJ2-1 | TRBV6-8 | NA | NA | TGTGCCAGCCCCCCGGGACACCCTGGGAATGAGCAGTTCTTC | CASPPGHPGNEQFF
TRBJ2-2 | TRBV2 | TRBD2 | once | TGTGCCAGCTGGGAACGCGGACTAGCGGGATCCGGGGAGCTGTTTTTT | CASWERGLAGSGELFF
TRBJ2-1 | TRBV2 | TRBD2 | few | TGTGCCAGCTGTTGTAGCGGGGGGGAAAGCTCCTACAATGAGCAGTTCTTC | CASCCSGGESSYNEQFF
TRBJ1-6 | TRBV28 | TRBD1 | few | TGTGCCAGCAGTTTCCACGGGACAGGGAATTCACCCCTCCACTTT | CASSFHGTGNSPLHF
TRBJ1-1 | TRBV6-5 | NA | NA | TGTGCCAGCACCCTAGGACAGAAAGCTTTCTTT | CASTLGQKAFF
TRBJ1-2 | TRBV30 | NA | few | TGTGCCTGGAGCCTGGGGGGTGGCTACACCTTC | CAWSLGGGYTF
TRBJ1-1 | TRBV19 | NA | few | TGTGCCAGTAAGAGTCCACTGAACACTGAAGCTTTCTTT | CASKSPLNTEAFF
TRBJ2-1 | TRBV28 | TRBD2 | once | TGTGCCAGCAGTTTATACGGTAGCGGGTACAATGAGCAGTTCTTC | CASSLYGSGYNEQFF
TRBJ2-7 | TRBV28 | NA | NA | TGTGCCGGACAAACTCGGCGGGGGCTCTACGAGCAGTACTTC | CAGQTRRGLYEQYF
TRBJ2-5 | TRBV7-9 | TRBD1 | NA | TGTGCCAGCAGCGCCCGGGACAGGGGAGGTCAAGAGACCCAGTACTTC | CASSARDRGGQETQYF
TRBJ2-5 | TRBV6-1 | TRBD1 | NA | TGTGCCAGCAGTGTCGGGACAGGGATCATCAAGACCCAGTACTTC | CASSVGTGIIKTQYF
TRBJ2-7 | TRBV2 | NA | NA | TGTGCCAGCAGACTAGACGGTTACGAGCAGTACTTC | CASRLDGYEQYF
TRBJ1-2 | TRBV4-1 | NA | NA | TGCGCCAGCAGCCAAGGCCGGGATGGCTACACCTTC | CASSQGRDGYTF
TRBJ1-6 | TRBV25-1 | TRBD1 | NA | TGTGCCAGCAGCCAGACAGGGGGCGGATCACCCCTCCACTTT | CASSQTGGGSPLHF
TRBJ1-3 | TRBV29-1 | NA | NA | TGCAGCGTTGAAGATACCGACAGTGGGGGGAACACCATATATTTT | CSVEDTDSGGNTIYF
TRBJ2-1 | TRBV28 | NA | NA | TGTGCCAGCAGTACCGGGGAAGCCAGCTCCTACAATGAGCAGTTCTTC | CASSTGEASSYNEQFF
TRBJ1-4 | TRBV6-5 | TRBD1 | NA | TGTGCCAGCAGTCGACGCCGGACAGGGATTGAAAAACTGTTTTTT | CASSRRRTGIEKLFF
TRBJ1-1 | TRBV11-2 | NA | NA | TGTGCCAGCAGCTTGAGTTTGAACACTGAAGCTTTCTTT | CASSLSLNTEAFF
TRBJ1-1 | TRBV19 | TRBD1 | NA | TGTGCCAGTGATGACTACAGGGGGGTGAACACTGAAGCTTTCTTT | CASDDYRGVNTEAFF
TRBJ2-7 | TRBV28 | TRBD1 | NA | TGTGCCAGCAGTTTCGGACAGGGTCTTACCTACGAGCAGTACTTC | CASSFGQGLTYEQYF
TRBJ2-2 | TRBV7-2 | NA | NA | TGTGCCAGCAGCCGAGGCAGCAATACCGGGGAGCTGTTTTTT | CASSRGSNTGELFF
TRBJ2-1 | TRBV29-1 | TRBD1 | NA | TGCAGCGTTGATGTTCCTACAGGGGTCGGCAATGAGCAGTTCTTC | CSVDVPTGVGNEQFF
TRBJ2-1 | TRBV28 | NA | few | TGTGCCAGCAGTGGACGAGAAGCGGATCGGTACAATGAGCAGTTCTTC | CASSGREADRYNEQFF
TRBJ2-2 | TRBV4-1 | NA | once | TGCGCCAGCAGCCTAGCGCCGAACACCGGGGAGCTGTTTTTT | CASSLAPNTGELFF
TRBJ1-2 | TRBV7-2 | TRBD1 | NA | TGTGCCAGCAGCATCGACAGGGGGCGGGTCTATGGCTACACCTTC | CASSIDRGRVYGYTF
TRBJ2-7 | TRBV5-6 | TRBD2 | once | TGTGCCAGCAGCCTGAGGCTAGCGGGACCCTACGAGCAGTACTTC | CASSLRLAGPYEQYF